Following are 19 T cell receptor beta chains from one sample sequenced in a study of response to subunit inactivated influenza vaccine. One entry per CDR3 protein results from TCRdb running MiXCR on the RT-PCR reads. The sample lists 500,000 to 600,000 distinct CDR3 sequences, approximately 10% seen once, with about 11% in the top ten. These data were also filed under a second study, of T cells expressing NK-cell markers. Per that study: TCR beta libraries carry UMIs added by 5'RACE template switching.

The source was PBMCs from blood, collected on the day of vaccination. These receptor sequences come from a man aged 50-60 years who received an inactivated influenza vaccine.

This clonotype was found a few times. The rearrangement uses TRBV10-3 and TRBJ1-6, with unresolved D. The germline V gene encodes CDR1 ENHRY and CDR2 SYGVKD. V lost 10 bases and J lost 7, with 11 bases in between. CDR3 length: 12 amino acids. Here the CDR3 DNA reads TGTGCCACCCGGACGGGAAATTCACCCCTCCACTTT. It encodes CATRTGNSPLHF.

In this sample, this clonotype turned up a few times. J is TRBJ2-1 and V is TRBV5-6, with 8 bases that match TRBD2. V trimming: 5 bases; J trimming: 6 bases; junction bases outside the gene matches: 7. Germline loops: CDR1 SGHDT, CDR2 YYEEEE. The CDR3 contains 14 residues. The CDR3 bases are TGTGCCAGCAGTCCGGGGGGGCCAGGCAATGAGCAGTTCTTC. Protein product: CASSPGGPGNEQFF.

The genes are TRBV6-1 and TRBJ2-5, with D tentatively TRBD1 (6 bases). The CDR3 length is 14 residues. The germline V gene has CDR1 MNHNS and CDR2 SASEGT. Trimming left V 6 bases short and J 1 base short, with 12 bases between. CDR3 protein: CASRTGQSQETQYF. CDR3 sequence (DNA): TGTGCCAGCAGAACAGGACAGAGCCAAGAGACCCAGTACTTC.

This clonotype appeared a few times. The V call is TRBV6-6, the J call TRBJ1-2; D is unresolved. Germline lookup yields CDR1 MNHNY and CDR2 SVGAGI (reference sequence). This CDR3 comprises 13 residues. Trimming stripped 2 bases from V and 5 bases from J, with 9 bases between. Here the CDR3 reads CASSYGHQYGYTF. In DNA, the CDR3 is TGTGCCAGCAGTTACGGCCACCAATATGGCTACACCTTC.

V usage is TRBV4-3 and J usage is TRBJ2-3; 9 bases line up with TRBD2. This CDR3 is 18 amino acids long. Per the germline V gene, CDR1 is LGHNA and CDR2 is YSLEER. V was clipped by 4 bases and J by 2 bases; unmatched bases: 13. The CDR3 DNA follows: TGCGCCAGCAGCCCTTTGTATTGGCGGGAGGGACCCACAGATACGCAGTATTTT. Protein: CASSPLYWREGPTDTQYF.

The chain joins TRBV6-2 or TRBV6-3 to TRBJ2-1; D possibly corresponds to TRBD2 (7 bases). CDR3 length: 15 amino acids. Germline V gene data show CDR1 as MNHEY and CDR2 as SVGEGT. V lost 2 bases to trimming and J lost 4 bases, with 12 bases between them. The CDR3 DNA reads as TGTGCCAGCAGTTACGGGGGGGCTCGGTACAATGAGCAGTTCTTC. It yields the protein CASSYGGARYNEQFF.

This clonotype was seen a few times. The chain couples TRBV5-5 to TRBJ2-5; 8 nucleotides align to TRBD2. CDR1 is SGHKS, CDR2 YYEKEE, per germline (reference sequence). This CDR3 spans 15 amino acids. Trimming at V came to 3 bases and at J to 1 base, leaving 5 bases not matched to a gene. CDR3 amino acids: CASSSPREGQETQYF. DNA for the CDR3: TGTGCCAGCAGCTCTCCCCGGGAGGGCCAAGAGACCCAGTACTTC.

This clonotype was detected only a few times. This chain connects TRBV11-2 to TRBJ2-7, with a tentative D call TRBD2 (7 bases). Germline V lookup: CDR1 SGHAT, CDR2 FQNNGV. V dropped 5 bases and J dropped 3 bases, with 17 bases sitting between them. The CDR3 is made up of 15 amino acids. CDR3 residues: CASSPVGGGVYEQYF. The CDR3 DNA sequence: TGTGCCAGCAGCCCTGTGGGAGGGGGTGTCTACGAGCAGTACTTC.

This clonotype was detected many times. The chain couples TRBV12-3 or TRBV12-4 to TRBJ2-3, with 13 nucleotides matching TRBD2. The CDR3 contains 15 residues. The trim removed 8 bases at V and 3 bases at J, leaving 5 bases unmatched. The CDR3 DNA reads as TGTGCCAGCGCTCCGGGACTAGCGGGGACAGATACGCAGTATTTT. Translating it yields CASAPGLAGTDTQYF.

The gene calls are TRBV5-5 and TRBJ2-5, with TRBD2 matching 9 bases. The V gene end was trimmed by 0 bases and the J gene end by 9 bases; junction bases not matched to a gene: 12. CDR3 length equals 16 residues. Germline values: CDR1 SGHKS, CDR2 YYEKEE (reference sequence). CDR3 protein: CASSLAGTSQPGAQYF. DNA for the CDR3: TGTGCCAGCAGCTTGGCCGGGACTAGCCAACCAGGGGCCCAGTACTTC.

The chain uses TRBV5-1 and TRBJ1-2; a weak D match, TRBD1 (5 bases). Trimming shortened V by 2 bases and J by 10 bases, and 15 bases separated the two germline ends. CDR3 length equals 13 residues. CDR1 is SGHRS, CDR2 YFSETQ, per germline. In nucleotides, the CDR3 is TGCGCCAGCAGCTTCTCGGGACCGGCAGTCTACACCTTC. Translated: CASSFSGPAVYTF.

The chain is built from TRBV29-1 and TRBJ2-5; D is possibly TRBD1 (7 bases). V shed 6 bases and J shed 0 bases, with 14 bases lying between them. Germline V gives CDR1 SQVTM, CDR2 ANQGSEA. The CDR3 length is 14 residues. CDR3 nucleotides: TGCAGCGTCAGCCGCGGGACAGACCAAGAGACCCAGTACTTC. This translates into CSVSRGTDQETQYF.

This clonotype was detected only a few times. The chain couples TRBV20-1 to TRBJ2-4, with 11 bases that match TRBD2. The CDR3 totals 15 residues. Trimming removed 6 bases from V and 0 bases from J; junction bases left unmatched: 4. The germline V gene encodes CDR1 DFQATT and CDR2 SNEGSKA (reference sequence). In nucleotides, the CDR3 is TGCAGTGCAATTAGCGGGGGGGAAGCCAAAAACATTCAGTACTTC. Encoded protein: CSAISGGEAKNIQYF.

The rearrangement uses TRBV7-2 and TRBJ2-7; 11 bases fit TRBD2. Trimming took 1 base from V and 7 from J; bases not matched to a gene: 6. The CDR3 covers 15 residues. Germline-derived CDR1 and CDR2 are SGHTA and FQGNSA. In DNA, the CDR3 is TGTGCCAGCAGCTTAGGGATAGCGGGGGGGCCAGAGCAGTACTTC. This translates into CASSLGIAGGPEQYF.

The chain is built from TRBV28 and TRBJ2-7; no definite D call. The CDR3 is 11 residues long. The V end was cut by 6 bases, the J end by 4 bases, with 7 bases between. The V gene's germline CDR1 is MDHEN and CDR2 SYDVKM. As DNA, the CDR3 is TGTGCCAGCAGGGATAAATACGAGCAGTACTTC. Translated: CASRDKYEQYF.

V usage is TRBV7-8 and J usage is TRBJ1-1; D gene ambiguous. The germline V gene encodes CDR1 SGHVS and CDR2 FQNEAQ. With 2 bases removed from V and 7 bases from J, the gap between germline ends came to 5 bases. This CDR3 contains 11 residues. The DNA for the CDR3 is TGTGCCAGCAGCTTACAGGATGAAGCTTTCTTT. It specifies CASSLQDEAFF.

The genes are TRBV25-1 and TRBJ2-3, with D possibly TRBD1 on 5 matching bases. Trimming left V 4 bases short and J 6 bases short, with 11 bases between. The CDR3 length is 13 residues. Germline V gene lookup returns CDR1 MGHDK and CDR2 SYGVNS. DNA for the CDR3: TGTGCCAGCAGTGTTCAGGGTTTTGATACGCAGTATTTT. This codes for CASSVQGFDTQYF. Using reference TRBV25-1 and TRBJ2-3 for the parts outside the CDR3, the full variable domain is EADIYQTPRYLVIGTGKKITLECSQTMGHDKMYWYQQDPGMELHLIHYSYGVNSTEKGDLSSESTVSRIRTEHFPLTLESARPSHTSQYLCASSVQGFDTQYFGPGTRLTVL.

This clonotype has a count of ten or more. J is TRBJ1-2 and V is TRBV5-5; 7 nucleotides line up with TRBD1. The length of the CDR3 is 15 residues. Germline CDR1 and CDR2: SGHKS and YYEKEE (reference sequence). V was clipped by 4 bases and J by 2 bases; unmatched bases: 8. The CDR3 region has the DNA TGTGCCAGCAGCACCACAGGGGATATAAACTATGGCTACACCTTC. Protein sequence: CASSTTGDINYGYTF.

This clonotype has only a few counts. V is TRBV11-2 and J is TRBJ2-2, with TRBD1 matching 7 bases. J lost 6 bases, V lost 7 bases, and 5 bases had no gene match. This CDR3 has 13 residues. The germline V gene encodes CDR1 SGHAT and CDR2 FQNNGV. CDR3 bases: TGTGCCAGCAAGACAGGGCTCCCCGGGGAGCTGTTTTTT. Translation gives CASKTGLPGELFF.